The 29 T cell receptor beta chains presented below share a single source sample, sequenced in a study of blood T cell repertoires in COVID-19 (dated by TCRdb to about 2020). The library was built by means of the immunoSEQ multiplex PCR assay. TCRdb retrieved this table from immuneACCESS and kept in-frame rearrangements only. Not all clones are present; in checked studies, unresolved V genes account for under half, and no reason is known for the remainder. This sample has hundreds of thousands of clones in its table, and 86% of those were observed once. Jointly, the top ten make up approximately 1.4% of the sample. The sequencing sample was made of peripheral blood. These receptors were obtained from a woman in her twenties or thirties with active or convalescent COVID-19.

This chain uses TRBV4-1 with TRBJ1-2; D might be TRBD1 (5 bases). The CDR3 has 15 amino acids. V was trimmed by 2 bases and J by 5 bases, leaving 15 bases between them. Looked up from germline, CDR1 is MGHRA and CDR2 is YSYEKL. The CDR3 is CASSQSSDRLYGYTF. DNA of the CDR3: TGCGCCAGCAGCCAATCCTCAGACAGACTTTATGGCTACACCTTC.

The chain joins TRBV18 to TRBJ1-6, with D unclear. Looked up from germline, CDR1 is KGHSH and CDR2 is LQKENI. V lost 6 bases, J lost 7 bases, and 16 bases lay in between. The CDR3 runs 15 residues. CDR3 DNA: TGTGCCAGCTCTTCGGGGATAATGGAAAATTCACCCCTCCACTTT. Translated: CASSSGIMENSPLHF.

About this clone: This same CDR3 is encoded by further DNA sequences in the sample. The chain joins TRBV6-5 to TRBJ1-5; tentatively, D is TRBD1 (6 bases). Trimming took 6 bases from V and 7 from J, leaving 10 bases between them. The CDR3 is made up of 12 amino acids. Germline V CDR1 and CDR2: MNHEY, SVGAGI. The CDR3: CASRGQGQPQHF. CDR3 nucleotides: TGTGCCAGCAGGGGGCAGGGGCAGCCCCAGCATTTT.

The chain uses TRBV5-1 and TRBJ2-3; a weak D match, TRBD2 (5 bases). Germline values: CDR1 SGHRS, CDR2 YFSETQ. The CDR3 length is 13 residues. V gave up 7 bases and J gave up 1 base, with 10 bases separating them. CDR3 nucleotides: TGCGCCAGCGGGAGCCCGGGCACAGATACGCAGTATTTT. This encodes CASGSPGTDTQYF.

The rearrangement links TRBV7-2 to TRBJ1-2; D is unresolved. Trimming removed 0 bases at V and 6 bases at J, with 14 bases between. CDR1 is SGHTA, CDR2 FQGNSA, per germline. CDR3 length equals 15 residues. DNA of the CDR3: TGTGCCAGCAGCTTAGCCCGTTCTCCCGCGAATGGCTACACCTTC. This encodes CASSLARSPANGYTF.

The J gene is TRBJ1-1, the V gene TRBV30; D remains unclear. The germline CDR1 and CDR2 sequences are GTSNPN and SVGIG (reference sequence). This CDR3 is built from 10 residues. CDR3 sequence: CLAFITEAFF. The CDR3 DNA follows: TGTCTGGCCTTTATCACTGAAGCTTTCTTT.

This chain uses TRBV5-5 with TRBJ1-5; D unclear. CDR1 and CDR2 (germline): SGHKS, YYEKEE (reference sequence). There are 15 residues in the CDR3. Deletions cut 0 bases from V and 6 bases from J, with 13 bases between. The CDR3 DNA follows: TGTGCCAGCAGCTTGGAGCGGTCTTGGGGTCAGCCCCAGCATTTT. It yields the protein CASSLERSWGQPQHF.

This clone came up once. The chain links TRBV10-2 to TRBJ2-7; 9 bases agree with TRBD1. Germline CDR1 is WSHSY and CDR2 is SAAADI. This CDR3 is built from 14 residues. Germline trimming cut 3 bases from V and 6 bases from J; bases unmatched to any gene: 6. This chain's CDR3 is CASSELLTGGEQYF. The DNA of the CDR3 is TGCGCCAGCAGTGAACTTTTGACAGGGGGCGAGCAGTACTTC.

The chain recombines TRBV6-5 with TRBJ1-2, with D tentatively TRBD1 (6 bases). V was clipped by 10 bases and J by 8 bases, with 17 bases between them. Per germline, CDR1 MNHEY and CDR2 SVGAGI. The CDR3 loop spans 12 amino acids. CDR3 in amino acids: CATFWGPGGYTF. CDR3 DNA: TGTGCCACCTTTTGGGGGCCTGGCGGCTACACCTTC.

The chain has TRBV6-6 and TRBJ1-2; 7 bases agree with TRBD1. Germline V gene sequence: CDR1 MNHNY, CDR2 SVGAGI (reference sequence). Germline trimming cut 5 bases from V and 1 base from J; bases unmatched to any gene: 7. CDR3 size: 15 residues. CDR3 DNA sequence: TGTGCCAGCAGTCACCCTCGACAGGGTAACTATGGCTACACCTTC. Translation: CASSHPRQGNYGYTF.

V is TRBV5-1 and J is TRBJ1-2; D is perhaps TRBD1 (6 bases). The germline V gene has CDR1 SGHRS and CDR2 YFSETQ. The CDR3 loop spans 13 amino acids. Trimming took 0 bases from V and 11 from J, leaving 14 bases between them. CDR3 DNA sequence: TGCGCCAGCAGCTTGGTGGCAGGGGAATTATACACCTTC. It specifies CASSLVAGELYTF.

CDR3 in amino acids: CASSLAAGGYTEAFF. CDR3 sequence (DNA): TGTGCCAGCAGTTTGGCTGCAGGGGGCTACACTGAAGCTTTCTTT. The rearrangement links TRBV27 to TRBJ1-1; 8 nucleotides line up with TRBD1. The junction had 6 bases not matched to a gene; V was cut back by 3 bases and J by 3 bases. Germline CDR1 reads MNHEY; CDR2 reads SMNVEV (reference sequence). The CDR3 runs 15 residues.

The V call is TRBV18, the J call TRBJ1-2, with D uncertain. V was clipped by 0 bases and J by 2 bases, with 4 bases between them. Looked up from germline, CDR1 is KGHSH and CDR2 is LQKENI. This CDR3 comprises 13 residues. For the CDR3, the DNA is TGTGCCAGCTCACCACCCCAGAACTATGGCTACACCTTC. Translated: CASSPPQNYGYTF. The full variable domain, with the rest looked up from reference TRBV18 and TRBJ1-2, is NAGVMQNPRHLVRRRGQEARLRCSPMKGHSHVYWYRQLPEEGLKFMVYLQKENIIDESGMPKERFSAEFPKEGPSILRIQQVVRGDSAAYFCASSPPQNYGYTFGSGTRLTVV.

The V and J genes are TRBV7-8 and TRBJ2-1; 10 bases line up with TRBD1. Germline lookup yields CDR1 SGHVS and CDR2 FQNEAQ. V shed 5 bases, J shed 2 bases, and the junction held 6 bases outside the gene matches. The CDR3 totals 16 residues. The CDR3 DNA reads TGTGCCAGCAGCCTAAAGACAGGGGGCGCCTACAATGAGCAGTTCTTC. It encodes CASSLKTGGAYNEQFF.

The chain couples TRBV2 to TRBJ2-7; 7 bases align to TRBD2. This CDR3 spans 15 amino acids. J was trimmed by 4 bases and V by 7 bases; bases with no gene match: 13. Germline values: CDR1 SNHLY, CDR2 FYNNEI. CDR3 coding DNA: TGTGCCAGCACCCCCCCACCTGCGGGAGAATACGAGCAGTACTTC. Protein sequence: CASTPPPAGEYEQYF.

The V call is TRBV4-1, the J call TRBJ2-1; 9 nucleotides match TRBD1. Per the germline V gene, CDR1 is MGHRA and CDR2 is YSYEKL. V dropped 1 base and J dropped 7; count of bases not matched to a gene: 5. The CDR3 sequence is 15 residues long. The DNA of the CDR3 is TGCGCCAGCAGCCAAGCGGGACAGGGTAGAAATGAGCAGTTCTTC. This gives the protein CASSQAGQGRNEQFF.

The chain employs TRBV2 and TRBJ1-6, with D perhaps TRBD1 (6 bases). Germline V gene sequence: CDR1 SNHLY, CDR2 FYNNEI. The CDR3 is made up of 17 amino acids. Trimming took off 2 bases at V and 4 bases at J, with 15 bases between the two ends. CDR3 amino acids: CASSERGGTDYNSPLHF. The CDR3 DNA reads as TGTGCCAGCAGTGAACGAGGGGGAACAGATTATAATTCACCCCTCCACTTT.

The V and J genes are TRBV4-1 and TRBJ1-1; 7 nucleotides line up with TRBD1. With 0 bases clipped from V and 0 bases from J, the junction kept 1 base outside the gene matches. This CDR3 has 15 residues. Germline V CDR1 and CDR2: MGHRA, YSYEKL. The CDR3 here is CASSQDGTVNTEAFF. The CDR3 coding sequence is TGCGCCAGCAGCCAAGACGGGACAGTGAACACTGAAGCTTTCTTT.

The rearrangement joins TRBV9 to TRBJ2-4, with D perhaps TRBD2 (7 bases). Germline CDR1 reads SGDLS; CDR2 reads YYNGEE. CDR3 length: 14 residues. Trimming took 0 bases from V and 8 from J, leaving 12 bases between them. The CDR3 region is CASSVAGGRDIQYF. Written as DNA, the CDR3 is TGTGCCAGCAGCGTAGCCGGGGGGCGGGACATTCAGTACTTC.

This sequence joins TRBV2 and TRBJ2-4; 7 positions match TRBD1. The CDR3 has 16 amino acids. V was clipped by 8 bases and J by 6 bases; unmatched bases: 16. Per germline, CDR1 SNHLY and CDR2 FYNNEI. The CDR3 region has the DNA TGTGCCAGCCGCCCATCGTATCGGGACAGAAGAAACATTCAGTACTTC. This sequence encodes CASRPSYRDRRNIQYF.

This clone occurred a few times. The J gene is TRBJ2-1, the V gene TRBV4-1, with TRBD2 as a possible D gene (6 bases). From germline, CDR1 is MGHRA and CDR2 YSYEKL. This CDR3 contains 15 residues. The V and J ends lost 4 bases and 6 bases respectively, with 16 bases between them. CDR3 sequence: CASSPPGGTGNEQFF. The CDR3, as DNA: TGCGCCAGCAGCCCCCCCGGCGGGACGGGCAATGAGCAGTTCTTC.

This chain joins TRBV29-1 and TRBJ2-3, with D tentatively TRBD1 (5 bases). CDR1 is SQVTM and CDR2 is ANQGSEA in the germline V gene. V lost 1 base to trimming and J lost 5 bases, with 10 bases between them. The CDR3 loop spans 13 amino acids. The CDR3 loop is CSVEGGTVDTQYF. CDR3 bases: TGCAGCGTTGAAGGGGGCACAGTAGATACGCAGTATTTT.

The rearrangement uses TRBV5-1 and TRBJ1-2; D is ambiguous. Trimming pared 4 bases from V and 3 bases from J, leaving 25 bases between. Germline assignment: CDR1 SGHRS and CDR2 YFSETQ. The CDR3 totals 18 residues. CDR3 sequence (DNA): TGCGCCAGCAGCCGGACCCATTATACGGAGGGTTTGGACTATGGCTACACCTTC. Protein: CASSRTHYTEGLDYGYTF.

The J gene is TRBJ1-2, the V gene TRBV6-2 or TRBV6-3, with D maybe TRBD1 (6 bases). Trimming left V 6 bases short and J 0 bases short, with 17 bases between. Germline V CDR1 and CDR2: MNHEY, SVGEGT. The length of the CDR3 is 16 residues. CDR3 region: CASSAIGGPTNYGYTF. The DNA for the CDR3 is TGTGCCAGCAGCGCCATCGGGGGGCCCACTAACTATGGCTACACCTTC.

This clone was detected a few times. The genes are TRBV7-2 and TRBJ2-3; 9 nucleotides match TRBD2. Germline assignment: CDR1 SGHTA and CDR2 FQGNSA. The ends lost 2 bases at V and 2 bases at J; junction bases unmatched: 11. CDR3 length: 18 residues. As DNA, the CDR3 is TGTGCCAGCAGCTTATTCCCTAGAGCGGGGGGCGACACAGATACGCAGTATTTT. Amino acid sequence: CASSLFPRAGGDTDTQYF.

This clone was seen only once. The chain employs TRBV11-2 and TRBJ2-7, with D perhaps matching TRBD1 (5 bases). Trimming shortened V by 8 bases and J by 9 bases, and 14 bases separated the two germline ends. Germline V gives CDR1 SGHAT, CDR2 FQNNGV. There are 11 residues in the CDR3. CDR3 protein: CASDKGVVQYF. In DNA, the CDR3 is TGTGCCAGCGACAAAGGGGTTGTGCAGTACTTC.

This rearrangement joins TRBV11-2 to TRBJ1-4; tentative D call: TRBD1 (5 bases). V lost 5 bases to trimming and J lost 5 bases, with 12 bases between them. This CDR3 contains 14 residues. The germline V gene has CDR1 SGHAT and CDR2 FQNNGV. The CDR3 coding sequence is TGTGCCAGCAGCCCCTGGGGGGGGAATGAAAAACTGTTTTTT. Its protein is CASSPWGGNEKLFF.

The chain carries TRBV4-1 and TRBJ1-5; D uncertain. The germline CDR1 and CDR2 sequences are MGHRA and YSYEKL. Trimming took 4 bases from V and 5 from J, leaving 12 bases between them. This CDR3 is 14 amino acids long. The CDR3 sequence: CASSPSPLDQPQHF. CDR3 sequence (DNA): TGCGCCAGCAGCCCTAGCCCTCTGGATCAGCCCCAGCATTTT.

This clone was observed a handful of times. V gene TRBV28 combines with J gene TRBJ1-2; tentative D call: TRBD1 (6 bases). The V gene's germline CDR1 is MDHEN and CDR2 SYDVKM. Deletions cut 6 bases from V and 7 bases from J, with 15 bases between. The CDR3 is 13 residues long. CDR3 nucleotide sequence: TGTGCCAGCAGCAAACAGGGTGAAGTTGGCTACACCTTC. Translating gives CASSKQGEVGYTF.